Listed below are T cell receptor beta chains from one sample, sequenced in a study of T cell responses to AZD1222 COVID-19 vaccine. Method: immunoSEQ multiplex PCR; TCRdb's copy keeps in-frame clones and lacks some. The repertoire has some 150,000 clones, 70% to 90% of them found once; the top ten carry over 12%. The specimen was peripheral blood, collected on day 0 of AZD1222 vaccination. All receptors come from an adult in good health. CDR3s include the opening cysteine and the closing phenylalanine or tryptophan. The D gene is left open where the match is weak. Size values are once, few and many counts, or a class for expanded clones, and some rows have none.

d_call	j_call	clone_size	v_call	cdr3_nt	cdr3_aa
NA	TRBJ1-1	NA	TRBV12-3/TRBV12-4	TGTGCCAGCAGCCTACAGGGAACTGAAGCTTTCTTT	CASSLQGTEAFF
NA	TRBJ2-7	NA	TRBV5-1	TGCGCCAGCAGCTCGGGGCGGGACTGGGTGCGCTACGAGCAGTACTTC	CASSSGRDWVRYEQYF
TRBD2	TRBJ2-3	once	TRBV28	TGTGCCAGCAGTCCGGGGGGGGCCCGTAGCACAGATACGCAGTATTTT	CASSPGGARSTDTQYF
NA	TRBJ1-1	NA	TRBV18	TGTGCCAGCGCACCAGAGCCTTACACTGAAGCTTTCTTT	CASAPEPYTEAFF
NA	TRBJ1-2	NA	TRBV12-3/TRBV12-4	TGTGCCAGCCAAACAGGTCGAAGGGGCTACACCTTC	CASQTGRRGYTF
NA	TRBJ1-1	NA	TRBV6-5	TGTGCCAGCAGTTACTCGAGGACAGCCCACACTGAAGCTTTCTTT	CASSYSRTAHTEAFF
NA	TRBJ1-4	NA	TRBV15	TGTGCCACCAGCAGAGATCACGCTGCAACTAATGAAAAACTGTTTTTT	CATSRDHAATNEKLFF
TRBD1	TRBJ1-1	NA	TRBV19	TGTGCCAGTAGAACACAGGGGGCGCGGAACACTGAAGCTTTCTTT	CASRTQGARNTEAFF
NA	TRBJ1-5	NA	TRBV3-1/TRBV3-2	TGTGCCAGCAGCCAGGGCGAGAATCAGCCCCAGCATTTT	CASSQGENQPQHF
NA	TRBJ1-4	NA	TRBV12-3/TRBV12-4	TGTGCCAGCAGTTTAGCTGGTGAAAAACTGTTTTTT	CASSLAGEKLFF
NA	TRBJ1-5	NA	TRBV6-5	TGTGCCAGCAGTTACGGCCAGCCTTATAGCAATCAGCCCCAGCATTTT	CASSYGQPYSNQPQHF
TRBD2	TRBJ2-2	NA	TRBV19	TGTGCCAGTAGCACCCCAATGGGGGGGGGTTCCACCGGGGAGCTGTTTTTT	CASSTPMGGGSTGELFF
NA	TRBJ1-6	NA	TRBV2	TGTGCCAGCAGTGTCCAACAGGGAGGGAATTCACCCCTCCACTTT	CASSVQQGGNSPLHF
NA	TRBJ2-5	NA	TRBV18	TGTGCCAGCTCACCACCTTACAGCCAAGAGACCCAGTACTTC	CASSPPYSQETQYF
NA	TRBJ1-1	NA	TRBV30	TGTGCCTGGAGTGTATTGGGAGGCACTGAAGCTTTCTTT	CAWSVLGGTEAFF
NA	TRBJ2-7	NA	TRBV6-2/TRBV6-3	TGTGCCAGCAGTTACAGTGGCAGGGTTTTCGAGCAGTACTTC	CASSYSGRVFEQYF
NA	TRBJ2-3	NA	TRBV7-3	TGTGCCAGCAGACCTGGTTTCGGCACAGATACGCAGTATTTT	CASRPGFGTDTQYF
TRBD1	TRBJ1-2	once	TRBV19	TGTGCCAGTAGTAACCCCGACAGGGTATGGTATGGCTACACCTTC	CASSNPDRVWYGYTF
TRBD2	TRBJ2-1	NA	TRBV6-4	TGTGCCAGCAGTCTAGCGGGGGAAAGCTACAATGAGCAGTTCTTC	CASSLAGESYNEQFF
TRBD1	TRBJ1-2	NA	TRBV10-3	TGTGCCATCAGTGACCAGGGGGCTTTGTATGGCTACACCTTC	CAISDQGALYGYTF
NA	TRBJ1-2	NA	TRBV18	TGTGCCAGCTCCCGCTCTGAGCCCCGCGCCCGCTATGGCTACACCTTC	CASSRSEPRARYGYTF
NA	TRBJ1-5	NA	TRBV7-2	TGTGCCAGCAGCCCCGGGGGGCAGGGGCATCAGCCCCAGCATTTT	CASSPGGQGHQPQHF
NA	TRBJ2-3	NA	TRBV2	TGTGCCAGCAGCCCCGGGGGGCTCGGGTGGGTAGGAGGCACAGATACGCAGTATTTT	CASSPGGLGWVGGTDTQYF
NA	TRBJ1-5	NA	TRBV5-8	TGTGCCAGCAGCCGCGGTGAGCATCAGCCCCAGCATTTT	CASSRGEHQPQHF
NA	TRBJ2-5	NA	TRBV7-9	TGTGCCAGCAGCCCACTCCAGGGTAATCAAGAGACCCAGTACTTC	CASSPLQGNQETQYF
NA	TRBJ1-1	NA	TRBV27	TGTGCCAGCAGTTTTAGGGCTGAAGCTTTCTTT	CASSFRAEAFF
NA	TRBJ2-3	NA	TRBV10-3	TGTGCCATCAGGGGTAGGACAGATACGCAGTATTTT	CAIRGRTDTQYF
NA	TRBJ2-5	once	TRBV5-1	TGCGCCAGCAGCTCGGGGACCCACCAAGAGACCCAGTACTTC	CASSSGTHQETQYF
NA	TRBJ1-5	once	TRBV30	TGTGCCTGGAGTGTACAGAATCTAGGACGGCAGCCCCAGCATTTT	CAWSVQNLGRQPQHF
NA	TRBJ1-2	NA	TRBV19	TGTGCCAGTAGTATAGATGGGGCGGTCCAAAGCTATGGCTACACCTTC	CASSIDGAVQSYGYTF
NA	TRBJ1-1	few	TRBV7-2	TGTGCCAGCAGCGGACGGACAGCCCAAGCTTTCTTT	CASSGRTAQAFF
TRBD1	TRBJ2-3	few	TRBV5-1	TGCGCCAGCAGCCTAACCGGGACAGGGGTCACAGATACGCAGTATTTT	CASSLTGTGVTDTQYF
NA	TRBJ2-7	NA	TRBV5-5	TGTGCCAGCAGCTTGGTGGACAGAACCTCCTACGAGCAGTACTTC	CASSLVDRTSYEQYF
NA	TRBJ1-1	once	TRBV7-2	TGTGCCAGCACGGGGGCCCCAATGAACACTGAAGCTTTCTTT	CASTGAPMNTEAFF
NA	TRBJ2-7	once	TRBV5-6	TGTGCCAGCAGTGGTATCGGGGCGGGGAAGTACGAGCAGTACTTC	CASSGIGAGKYEQYF
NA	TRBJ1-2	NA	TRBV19	TGTGCCAGTAGTCCGGGACTCCTAGTCCCCTATGGCTACACCTTC	CASSPGLLVPYGYTF
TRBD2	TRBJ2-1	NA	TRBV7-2	TGTGCCAGCAGCCTGCCAGGACTAGCGGGGGGAGGGGGCGATGAGCAGTTCTTC	CASSLPGLAGGGGDEQFF
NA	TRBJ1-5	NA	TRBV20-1	TGCAGTGCTAGTTGGCATGATAGCAATCAGCCCCAGCATTTT	CSASWHDSNQPQHF
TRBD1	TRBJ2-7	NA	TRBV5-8	TGTGCCAGCAGCACGGACAGGGGTTTGCGCGAGCAGTACTTC	CASSTDRGLREQYF
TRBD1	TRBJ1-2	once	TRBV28	TGTGCCAGCAGTCCAGGGGGAGGGGCCTACTATGGCTACACCTTC	CASSPGGGAYYGYTF
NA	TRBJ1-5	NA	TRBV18	TGTGCCAGCTCACCCTCCTCGGGGGAGCCCCAGCATTTT	CASSPSSGEPQHF
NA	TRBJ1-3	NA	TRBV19	TGTGCCAGTAGCGACAGGTATGCCGGAAACACCATATATTTT	CASSDRYAGNTIYF
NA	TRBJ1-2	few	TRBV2	TGTGCCAGCAGTGGACAGGAGGTTGGGGGCTACACCTTC	CASSGQEVGGYTF
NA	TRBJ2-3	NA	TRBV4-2	TGTGCCAGCAGCCCGCAACTGTCAGATACGCAGTATTTT	CASSPQLSDTQYF
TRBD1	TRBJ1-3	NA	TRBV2	TGTGCCAGCAAATGGGACAGGGAGCCCATATATTTT	CASKWDREPIYF
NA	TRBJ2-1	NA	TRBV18	TGTGCCAGCTCACCGCAGGGGTACAATGAGCAGTTCTTC	CASSPQGYNEQFF
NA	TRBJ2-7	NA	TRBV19	TGTGCCAGTAGTAACTGGCAGGGGAGCTCCTACGAGCAGTACTTC	CASSNWQGSSYEQYF
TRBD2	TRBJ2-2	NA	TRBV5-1	TGCGCCAGCAGCTCAACTAGCGGGGCGGCCGGGGAGCTGTTTTTT	CASSSTSGAAGELFF
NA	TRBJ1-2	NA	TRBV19	TGTGCCAGTAGTACCGAAATCTATGGCTACACCTTC	CASSTEIYGYTF
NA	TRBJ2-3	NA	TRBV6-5	TGTGCCAGCAGCTGGGGGACCAAGTCCACAGATACGCAGTATTTT	CASSWGTKSTDTQYF
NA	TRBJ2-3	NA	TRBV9	TGTGCCAGCAGCGTATTCGAGGGGGGGCCGGGAGATACGCAGTATTTT	CASSVFEGGPGDTQYF
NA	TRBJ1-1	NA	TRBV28	TGTGCCACCTATCTTTACACGAACACTGAAGCTTTCTTT	CATYLYTNTEAFF
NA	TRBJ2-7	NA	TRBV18	TGTGCCAGCTCACTCTCGAGAACACACTACGAGCAGTACTTC	CASSLSRTHYEQYF
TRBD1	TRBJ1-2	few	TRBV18	TGTGCCAGCTCAGAATACGGACAGGGGCCCTATGGCTACACCTTC	CASSEYGQGPYGYTF
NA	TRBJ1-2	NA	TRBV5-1	TGCGCCAGCAGCTTGGGGGGTGCGGATGGCTACACCTTC	CASSLGGADGYTF